The 10 T cell receptor beta chains reported below all come from one sample, sequenced in a study of T-cell reconstitution after alpha-beta-depleted transplantation in children. Preparation of the TCRbeta library used unique molecular identifiers. TCRdb fed the PCR reads into MiXCR, producing one record per CDR3 protein. This sample yields roughly 420,000 distinct CDR3 sequences, of which roughly 15% are seen a single time; approximately 28% belongs to the top ten. The specimen was PBMCs, mostly from graft donor cells, collected 360 days after TCRalphabeta/CD19-depleted stem cell transplant. The receptors here all came from a boy younger than two who had a stem cell transplant for Wiskott-Aldrich syndrome, so the T cells may come from the graft donor.

This clonotype was picked up a small number of times. The chain links TRBV30 to TRBJ2-5, with D possibly TRBD2 on 6 matching bases. Germline loops: CDR1 GTSNPN, CDR2 SVGIG (reference sequence). The CDR3 runs to 14 residues. V lost 3 bases and J lost 2, with 13 bases in between. The CDR3 region has the DNA TGTGCCTGGAGGAACTTAGCGGCTCAAGAGACCCAGTACTTC. Protein product: CAWRNLAAQETQYF.

V usage is TRBV2 and J usage is TRBJ2-2; possibly TRBD2 for D (6 bases). Germline CDR1 SNHLY, CDR2 FYNNEI. Trimming stripped 3 bases from V and 0 bases from J, with 11 bases between. This CDR3 has 16 amino acids. CDR3 sequence: CASSDIGGANTGELFF. CDR3 sequence (DNA): TGTGCCAGCAGTGATATTGGCGGGGCGAACACCGGGGAGCTGTTTTTT.

This clonotype was counted only a few times. The genes are TRBV4-1 and TRBJ2-7; D remains unclear. The CDR3 spans 15 residues. Germline V CDR1 and CDR2: MGHRA, YSYEKL. The V end was cut by 4 bases, the J end by 0 bases, with 13 bases between. CDR3 sequence reads: CASSLKVPPSYEQYF. CDR3 nucleotides: TGCGCCAGCAGCCTGAAGGTTCCCCCCTCCTACGAGCAGTACTTC.

J is TRBJ2-3 and V is TRBV7-2; the D gene is possibly TRBD1 (6 bases). This CDR3 comprises 18 residues. V was cut by 4 bases and J by 2 bases, with 22 bases left in between. Germline CDR1 and CDR2: SGHTA and FQGNSA. CDR3 sequence (DNA): TGTGCCAGCAGCTGGGTGCCATACAGGGTATTGGCCACAGATACGCAGTATTTT. This sequence encodes CASSWVPYRVLATDTQYF.

This clonotype was detected only a few times. The chain uses TRBV7-6 and TRBJ1-2; 9 positions agree with TRBD1. This CDR3 contains 16 residues. CDR1 is SGHVS and CDR2 is FNYEAQ in the germline V gene. Trimming cost V 1 base and J 4 bases; bases outside gene matches: 7. The CDR3 is CASSLDTGTGTYGYTF. CDR3 in DNA: TGTGCCAGCAGCTTAGATACCGGGACAGGGACCTATGGCTACACCTTC.

This clonotype came up many times. The chain couples TRBV11-3 to TRBJ2-7; D unclear. Germline V CDR1 and CDR2: SGHNT, YENEEA. Trimming took off 1 base at V and 0 bases at J, with 7 bases between the two ends. The CDR3 sequence is 14 residues long. The CDR3 DNA reads TGTGCCAGCAGCTTAGCAGTCACCTCCTACGAGCAGTACTTC. Translating gives CASSLAVTSYEQYF. The full variable domain, rest sourced from reference TRBV11-3 and TRBJ2-7, is EAGVVQSPRYKIIEKKQPVAFWCNPISGHNTLYWYLQNLGQGPELLIRYENEEAVDDSQLPKDRFSAERLKGVDSTLKIQPAELGDSAVYLCASSLAVTSYEQYFGPGTRLTVT.

There are a few counts of this clonotype. This sequence joins TRBV7-9 and TRBJ2-7; 9 bases line up with TRBD2. The J segment lost 5 bases and the V segment lost 3 bases, leaving 5 bases of the junction unmatched. From germline, CDR1 is SEHNR and CDR2 FQNEAQ (reference sequence). The CDR3 length is 14 residues. The CDR3 nucleotides are TGTGCCAGCAGCTTGATGGGACTAGCAAACGAGCAGTACTTC. Its protein product is CASSLMGLANEQYF.

This clonotype was seen a few times. This chain uses TRBV11-3 with TRBJ1-1; no firm D call. Trimming cost V 3 bases and J 1 base, with 9 bases left between them. Germline assignment: CDR1 SGHNT and CDR2 YENEEA. This CDR3 region has 14 residues. CDR3 sequence: CASSLERQNTEAFF. Here the CDR3 DNA reads TGTGCCAGCAGCTTGGAGAGGCAGAACACTGAAGCTTTCTTT.

This chain links TRBV6-1 with TRBJ2-5; D is undetermined. The CDR3 length is 13 residues. V lost 1 base to trimming and J lost 5 bases, with 8 bases between them. The germline V gene encodes CDR1 MNHNS and CDR2 SASEGT. CDR3 bases: TGTGCCAGCAGTGAAGGCCCACGGGAGACCCAGTACTTC. Residues: CASSEGPRETQYF.

This clonotype was seen repeatedly, ten times or more. The CDR3 DNA sequence: TGTGCCATCAGTGATGGGACACTCTCCGAGCAGTACTTC. Its protein product is CAISDGTLSEQYF. This chain uses TRBV10-3 with TRBJ2-7, with D tentatively TRBD1 (6 bases). The CDR3 runs 13 residues. In germline, CDR1 is ENHRY, CDR2 SYGVKD. Trimming removed 3 bases at V and 6 bases at J, with 12 bases between.